This T cell receptor (beta chain) originates from a study of vaccination effects on CD4 cells after COVID-19. Upon completion of 10 to 11 days in culture, CD4+ T cells were isolated. According to the study, vaccine recipients showed no prior SARS-CoV-2 infection and negative nucleocapsid antibodies. To note about this clone: What it recognizes is unknown.

Profiling relied on immunoSEQ multiplex PCR, and the TCRdb table lists in-frame clones only, not all of them. Of tens of thousands of clones listed, roughly 73% were seen once; the top ten hold approximately 9.9%. Sample: CD4+ T cells from PBMCs cultured without peptide, taken before COVID-19 vaccination. The sequence was collected from a human donor who received a COVID-19 vaccine.

Here the CDR3 DNA reads TGTGCCACCAGCCCGGACAGGGACACTGAAGCTTTCTTT. Amino acids: CATSPDRDTEAFF. V usage is TRBV15 and J usage is TRBJ1-1; 8 positions agree with TRBD1. J was trimmed by 3 bases and V by 5 bases; bases with no gene match: 2. Germline loops: CDR1 LNHNV, CDR2 YYDKDF (reference sequence). This CDR3 comprises 13 residues. Complete variable domain (other parts from reference TRBV15 and TRBJ1-1): DAMVIQNPRYQVTQFGKPVTLSCSQTLNHNVMYWYQQKSSQAPKLLFHYYDKDFNNEADTPDNFQSRRPNTSFCFLDIRSPGLGDTAMYLCATSPDRDTEAFFGQGTRLTVV.